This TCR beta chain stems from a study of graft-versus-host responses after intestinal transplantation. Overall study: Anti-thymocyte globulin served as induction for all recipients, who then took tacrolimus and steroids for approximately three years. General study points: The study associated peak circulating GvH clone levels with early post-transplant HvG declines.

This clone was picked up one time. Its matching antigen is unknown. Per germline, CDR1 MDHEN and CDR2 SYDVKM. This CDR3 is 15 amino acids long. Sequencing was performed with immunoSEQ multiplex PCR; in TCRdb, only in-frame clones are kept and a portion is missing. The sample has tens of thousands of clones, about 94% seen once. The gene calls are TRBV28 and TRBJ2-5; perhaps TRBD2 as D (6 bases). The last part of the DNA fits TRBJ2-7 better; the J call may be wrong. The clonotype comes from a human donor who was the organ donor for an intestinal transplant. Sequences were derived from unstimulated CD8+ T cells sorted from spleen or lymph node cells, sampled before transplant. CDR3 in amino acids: CASSSFGGSSYEQYF. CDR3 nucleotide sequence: TGTGCCAGCAGTTCCTTTGGGGGGTCCTCCTACGAGCAGTACTTC.